A single sample is the source of the 27 T cell receptor beta chains below, sequenced in a study of blood T cell repertoires in COVID-19. Some clones are missing from TCRdb's copy, which holds only in-frame ones; the method was immunoSEQ multiplex PCR. The sample includes under 300,000 clones, 80% to 90% of them seen just once. Sequenced sample: peripheral blood. The receptors derive from a woman aged 45-65 years who had recovered from COVID-19.

The rearrangement joins TRBV28 to TRBJ1-3, with D perhaps TRBD1 (6 bases). Germline loops: CDR1 MDHEN, CDR2 SYDVKM. The germline V and J ends were trimmed by 5 bases and 2 bases, with 13 bases remaining between them. This CDR3 spans 15 amino acids. The CDR3 here is CASSTYRAAGNTIYF. The CDR3 nucleotides read TGTGCCAGCAGTACCTACAGGGCGGCTGGAAACACCATATATTTT.

The J gene is TRBJ2-1, the V gene TRBV5-4, with 9 bases aligning to TRBD1. V lost 4 bases to trimming and J lost 8 bases; unmatched junction nucleotides: 4. The CDR3 is 13 residues long. In germline, CDR1 is SGHNT, CDR2 YYREEE (reference sequence). CDR3 sequence reads: CASSQGQGYEQFF. The CDR3, as DNA: TGTGCCAGCAGCCAGGGACAGGGCTATGAGCAGTTCTTC.

The rearrangement links TRBV4-3 to TRBJ1-2, with 8 positions matching TRBD1. The CDR3 length is 16 residues. Germline CDR1 reads LGHNA; CDR2 reads YSLEER. Unmatched junction bases numbered 7, after V lost 2 bases and J lost 2 bases. CDR3 amino acids: CASSQQRTGGNYGYTF. The CDR3 DNA is TGCGCCAGCAGCCAACAGCGAACAGGGGGAAACTATGGCTACACCTTC.

V and J are TRBV9 and TRBJ2-5; TRBD2 aligns across 7 bases. J gave up 5 bases and V 0 bases, and 4 bases lay outside the gene matches. CDR3 length: 14 amino acids. CDR1 and CDR2 from the germline V gene are SGDLS and YYNGEE. The DNA for the CDR3 is TGTGCCAGCAGCGTAGGCCTAGCGGACGAGACCCAGTACTTC. This sequence encodes CASSVGLADETQYF. The variable domain in full, completed from reference TRBV9 and TRBJ2-5, reads DSGVTQTPKHLITATGQRVTLRCSPRSGDLSVYWYQQSLDQGLQFLIQYYNGEERAKGNILERFSAQQFPDLHSELNLSSLELGDSALYFCASSVGLADETQYFGPGTRLLVL.

The chain links TRBV27 to TRBJ2-7, with TRBD1 identical over 9 bases. Per the germline V gene, CDR1 is MNHEY and CDR2 is SMNVEV (reference sequence). The CDR3 length is 15 residues. Unmatched junction bases numbered 10, after V lost 6 bases and J lost 4 bases. CDR3 DNA sequence: TGTGCCAGCAGCCTTGACAGGGGGTCCTTGTACGAGCAGTACTTC. Amino acid sequence: CASSLDRGSLYEQYF.

The rearrangement links TRBV24-1 to TRBJ2-3; D remains ambiguous. V gave up 5 bases and J gave up 0 bases, with 5 bases separating them. Germline values: CDR1 KGHDR, CDR2 SFDVKD. CDR3 length: 13 residues. The DNA for the CDR3 is TGTGCCACCAGTGCCGGGAGCACAGATACGCAGTATTTT. Protein sequence: CATSAGSTDTQYF.

V gene TRBV28 combines with J gene TRBJ2-7, with 8 nucleotides matching TRBD1. The V gene end was trimmed by 4 bases and the J gene end by 6 bases; junction bases not matched to a gene: 11. Germline loops: CDR1 MDHEN, CDR2 SYDVKM. The CDR3 covers 15 residues. The DNA of the CDR3 is TGTGCCAGCAGTTCAACCTTCAGGGGGCTAGGCGAGCAGTACTTC. Translating it yields CASSSTFRGLGEQYF.

The V and J genes are TRBV28 and TRBJ2-7; TRBD1 agrees at 11 bases. V lost 2 bases and J lost 6; bases outside the gene matches: 3. Per germline, CDR1 MDHEN and CDR2 SYDVKM. The CDR3 has 14 amino acids. The CDR3 coding sequence is TGTGCCAGCAGTTTACCGGGACAGGGGGGCGAGCAGTACTTC. Amino acids: CASSLPGQGGEQYF. Combining the CDR3 with reference TRBV28 and TRBJ2-7 gives the whole variable domain DVKVTQSSRYLVKRTGEKVFLECVQDMDHENMFWYRQDPGLGLRLIYFSYDVKMKEKGDIPEGYSVSREKKERFSLILESASTNQTSMYLCASSLPGQGGEQYFGPGTRLTVT.

The genes are TRBV5-1 and TRBJ1-4; 7 bases map to TRBD1. V shed 4 bases, J shed 2 bases, and the junction held 2 bases outside the gene matches. CDR1 is SGHRS, CDR2 YFSETQ, per germline. The CDR3 covers 14 residues. The CDR3 coding sequence is TGCGCCAGCAGCCGGGACAGCACTAATGAAAAACTGTTTTTT. Its protein product is CASSRDSTNEKLFF. Drawing the rest from reference TRBV5-1 and TRBJ1-4, the complete variable domain is KAGVTQTPRYLIKTRGQQVTLSCSPISGHRSVSWYQQTPGQGLQFLFEYFSETQRNKGNFPGRFSGRQFSNSRSEMNVSTLELGDSALYLCASSRDSTNEKLFFGSGTQLSVL.

This clone was counted a few times. The chain carries TRBV28 and TRBJ2-2; maybe TRBD1 (6 bases). The CDR3 loop spans 12 amino acids. Trimming took 6 bases from V and 5 from J, leaving 7 bases between them. The germline gives CDR1 MDHEN, CDR2 SYDVKM. CDR3 in DNA: TGTGCCAGCAGACAGGGAACCGGGGAGCTGTTTTTT. Translation gives CASRQGTGELFF.

The chain couples TRBV6-1 to TRBJ2-6, with D perhaps matching TRBD2 (5 bases). Germline V lookup: CDR1 MNHNS, CDR2 SASEGT. V was clipped by 2 bases and J by 2 bases, with 7 bases between them. The CDR3 runs to 15 residues. The CDR3 reads CASSEFGAGANVLTF. CDR3 nucleotide sequence: TGTGCCAGCAGTGAATTCGGGGCTGGGGCCAACGTCCTGACTTTC.

The rearrangement uses TRBV24-1 and TRBJ2-5; 9 bases line up with TRBD1. After removal of 2 bases from V and 4 bases from J, the junction contained 4 bases not matched to a gene. The CDR3 covers 15 residues. CDR1 is KGHDR, CDR2 SFDVKD, per germline. The CDR3 here is CATSDSYRGPETQYF. CDR3 coding DNA: TGTGCCACCAGTGATTCCTACAGGGGGCCAGAGACCCAGTACTTC.

At least ten counts were recorded for this clone. The chain combines TRBV7-9 with TRBJ1-3; 10 nucleotides line up with TRBD1. Trimming at V came to 9 bases and at J to 4 bases, leaving 3 bases not matched to a gene. CDR3 length: 13 residues. CDR1 is SEHNR and CDR2 is FQNEAQ in the germline V gene (reference sequence). The CDR3, as DNA: TGTGCCAGTCGACAGGGGGCGGGAAACACCATATATTTT. Its translation is CASRQGAGNTIYF.

The chain employs TRBV25-1 and TRBJ1-5; TRBD1 might be the D (5 bases). The germline V gene has CDR1 MGHDK and CDR2 SYGVNS. This CDR3 region has 13 residues. V gave up 6 bases and J gave up 4 bases, with 10 bases separating them. The CDR3 region is CASSPPGNQPQHF. CDR3 bases: TGTGCCAGCAGCCCCCCAGGGAATCAGCCCCAGCATTTT.

The CDR3: CASSEWLAGGSSTDTQYF. CDR3 bases: TGTGCCAGCAGTGAATGGTTAGCGGGGGGCAGTAGCACAGATACGCAGTATTTT. This sequence joins TRBV2 and TRBJ2-3; 10 nucleotides match TRBD2. The CDR3 loop spans 18 amino acids. V lost 2 bases and J lost 0; bases outside the gene matches: 8. The germline V gene encodes CDR1 SNHLY and CDR2 FYNNEI.

This clone was seen a single time. The chain has TRBV4-1 and TRBJ2-7, with D possibly being TRBD2 (5 bases). The germline V gene has CDR1 MGHRA and CDR2 YSYEKL. CDR3 length equals 13 residues. Trimming took off 0 bases at V and 5 bases at J, with 8 bases between the two ends. As DNA, the CDR3 is TGCGCCAGCAGCCAAGATAGAGGGAACGAGCAGTACTTC. Its translation is CASSQDRGNEQYF.

The CDR3 DNA reads TGTGCCAGCAGTGTACAGGGCTACGAGCAGTACTTC. Its translation: CASSVQGYEQYF. The chain joins TRBV2 to TRBJ2-7, with D maybe TRBD1 (6 bases). The CDR3 has 12 residues. Germline-derived CDR1 and CDR2 are SNHLY and FYNNEI. V gave up 4 bases and J gave up 3 bases, with 7 bases separating them.

This clone was seen more than once but under ten times. CDR3 loop: CASSLARGTGVPYEQYF. The DNA of the CDR3 is TGTGCCAGCAGCTTAGCTAGGGGGACAGGCGTTCCCTACGAGCAGTACTTC. The chain links TRBV11-2 to TRBJ2-7, with 8 bases that match TRBD1. V shed 1 base, J shed 2 bases, and the junction held 10 bases outside the gene matches. CDR1 is SGHAT and CDR2 is FQNNGV in the germline V gene. The CDR3 covers 17 residues.

The chain uses TRBV7-6 and TRBJ2-2, with 8 bases matching TRBD2. The V gene's germline CDR1 is SGHVS and CDR2 FNYEAQ. The trim removed 2 bases at V and 5 bases at J, leaving 4 bases unmatched. This CDR3 comprises 15 residues. CDR3 nucleotide sequence: TGTGCCAGCAGCTTATTTGCGGGAGGAACCGGGGAGCTGTTTTTT. The encoded protein is CASSLFAGGTGELFF. The whole variable domain, remainder taken from reference TRBV7-6 and TRBJ2-2, is GAGVSQSPRYKVTKRGQDVALRCDPISGHVSLYWYRQALGQGPEFLTYFNYEAQQDKSGLPNDRFSAERPEGSISTLTIQRTEQRDSAMYRCASSLFAGGTGELFFGEGSRLTVL.

Remarks on this clone: Other DNA sequences in the sample encode the same CDR3. The genes are TRBV28 and TRBJ1-4; 9 bases line up with TRBD1. The CDR3 totals 14 residues. Trimming at V came to 7 bases and at J to 8 bases, leaving 8 bases not matched to a gene. CDR1 is MDHEN and CDR2 is SYDVKM in the germline V gene. The CDR3 nucleotides read TGTGCCAGCACTCCAGGGACAGGGTACGAAAAACTGTTTTTT. Protein: CASTPGTGYEKLFF.

The V and J genes are TRBV6-5 and TRBJ2-7, with 7 positions matching TRBD1. The CDR3 contains 14 residues. Germline V gene data show CDR1 as MNHEY and CDR2 as SVGAGI. V trimming: 4 bases; J trimming: 6 bases; junction bases outside the gene matches: 9. This chain's CDR3 is CASSSGTAPSEQYF. DNA for the CDR3: TGTGCCAGCAGTTCCGGGACAGCTCCCAGCGAGCAGTACTTC.

V usage is TRBV28 and J usage is TRBJ1-2, with D perhaps matching TRBD1 (5 bases). The CDR3 is made up of 12 amino acids. The V end was cut by 6 bases, the J end by 5 bases, with 10 bases between. Per the germline V gene, CDR1 is MDHEN and CDR2 is SYDVKM. CDR3 sequence reads: CASSPSGYGYTF. CDR3 in DNA: TGTGCCAGCAGCCCATCAGGGTATGGCTACACCTTC.

The chain combines TRBV15 with TRBJ2-1; 7 nucleotides line up with TRBD1. This CDR3 is built from 17 residues. Germline assignment: CDR1 LNHNV and CDR2 YYDKDF (reference sequence). Losses at the gene ends were 2 bases for V and 0 bases for J; bases not matched to a gene: 7. CDR3 nucleotide sequence: TGTGCCACCAGCAGAAAACAGGGGTGGAGCTCCTACAATGAGCAGTTCTTC. This gives the protein CATSRKQGWSSYNEQFF. The entire variable domain, with the rest obtained from reference TRBV15 and TRBJ2-1, is as follows: DAMVIQNPRYQVTQFGKPVTLSCSQTLNHNVMYWYQQKSSQAPKLLFHYYDKDFNNEADTPDNFQSRRPNTSFCFLDIRSPGLGDTAMYLCATSRKQGWSSYNEQFFGPGTRLTVL.

The CDR3 protein is CATSRESLGGGSPLHF. The CDR3 DNA reads TGTGCCACCAGCAGAGAGTCGCTGGGGGGAGGGTCACCCCTCCACTTT. The rearrangement uses TRBV15 and TRBJ1-6; TRBD1 might be the D (5 bases). The CDR3 covers 16 residues. Per germline, CDR1 LNHNV and CDR2 YYDKDF (reference sequence). Trimming stripped 0 bases from V and 10 bases from J, with 16 bases between.

J is TRBJ2-3 and V is TRBV6-2 or TRBV6-3, with a weak D call TRBD2 (6 bases). V lost 2 bases to trimming and J lost 0 bases, with 18 bases between them. This CDR3 contains 18 residues. Germline assignment: CDR1 MNHEY and CDR2 SVGEGT. The CDR3 spells CASSYRRGRTTSTDTQYF. CDR3 DNA: TGTGCCAGCAGTTACCGCCGGGGGAGAACAACTAGCACAGATACGCAGTATTTT.

This sequence joins TRBV4-2 and TRBJ2-3, with D tentatively TRBD1 (5 bases). The CDR3 length is 16 residues. Trimming took off 0 bases at V and 2 bases at J, with 12 bases between the two ends. Germline V lookup: CDR1 LGHNA, CDR2 YNFKEQ. CDR3 sequence reads: CASSQDFVTATDTQYF. CDR3 DNA sequence: TGTGCCAGCAGCCAAGATTTTGTGACAGCCACAGATACGCAGTATTTT.

This chain joins TRBV5-1 and TRBJ1-1; D is uncertain. Germline V gene sequence: CDR1 SGHRS, CDR2 YFSETQ. V was trimmed by 7 bases and J by 5 bases, leaving 15 bases between them. The CDR3 runs 13 residues. CDR3 loop: CASEREIGTEAFF. The CDR3 DNA reads as TGCGCCAGCGAAAGAGAGATCGGTACTGAAGCTTTCTTT.